The 6 T cell receptor beta chains in this list originate from one sample, sequenced in a study of Ad26.COV2.S vaccination and SARS-CoV-2 variants. Treatment of the sample: some 20 received Ad26.COV2.S at low or high dose, single or two shots; about 5 received placebo; per-sample allocation not given. Vaccine and placebo recipients were sampled on day 63 after the first injection. Sequencing was performed with immunoSEQ multiplex PCR; in TCRdb, only in-frame clones are kept and a portion is missing. Of some 520,000 clones listed, around nine tenths are singletons. The sequencing used peripheral blood, collected in a trial of Ad26.COV2.S vaccine versus placebo. Receptors were obtained from a person aged 18-60 years who received the Ad26.COV2.S COVID-19 vaccine or a placebo.

This chain joins TRBV18 and TRBJ2-1, with D perhaps matching TRBD1 (5 bases). This CDR3 spans 17 amino acids. Germline lookup yields CDR1 KGHSH and CDR2 LQKENI. V lost 3 bases and J lost 3, with 18 bases in between. The CDR3 nucleotides read TGTGCCAGCTCACCCGCAAAAGGGGCTTTCGGCTACAATGAGCAGTTCTTC. Translation gives CASSPAKGAFGYNEQFF.

This clone occurred once. The rearrangement joins TRBV28 to TRBJ1-5, with no clear D. The CDR3 extends over 13 amino acids. Germline V gives CDR1 MDHEN, CDR2 SYDVKM. The V and J ends lost 8 bases and 1 base respectively, with 9 bases between them. The CDR3 is CASGPRSNQPQHF. The CDR3 bases are TGTGCCAGCGGACCTCGGAGCAATCAGCCCCAGCATTTT.

The chain employs TRBV5-1 and TRBJ2-7; 7 bases are shared with TRBD2. Trimming took 2 bases from V and 5 from J; bases not matched to a gene: 1. The CDR3 covers 12 residues. Per germline, CDR1 SGHRS and CDR2 YFSETQ. CDR3 protein: CASSFAGDEQYF. The DNA for the CDR3 is TGCGCCAGCAGCTTTGCGGGGGACGAGCAGTACTTC.

This clone was seen a handful of times. The V gene is TRBV4-1, the J gene TRBJ2-5, with 8 bases matching TRBD2. This CDR3 comprises 15 residues. Germline lookup yields CDR1 MGHRA and CDR2 YSYEKL. The J segment lost 2 bases and the V segment lost 1 base, leaving 3 bases of the junction unmatched. Written as DNA, the CDR3 is TGCGCCAGCAGCCAAGTAGCGGGGCTACAAGAGACCCAGTACTTC. Residues: CASSQVAGLQETQYF.

This clone showed up just a few times. The gene calls are TRBV2 and TRBJ1-5, with TRBD1 matching 7 bases. The V segment lost 6 bases and the J segment 0 bases; nucleotides outside the gene matches: 8. The CDR3 has 16 amino acids. Germline V gives CDR1 SNHLY, CDR2 FYNNEI. CDR3 nucleotide sequence: TGTGCCAGCAGGAATGGGACAGTTCTTAGCAATCAGCCCCAGCATTTT. Protein sequence: CASRNGTVLSNQPQHF.

This chain connects TRBV29-1 to TRBJ2-7, with a weak D call TRBD2 (6 bases). Deletions cut 6 bases from V and 2 bases from J, with 17 bases between. This CDR3 region has 14 residues. Germline lookup yields CDR1 SQVTM and CDR2 ANQGSEA. CDR3 protein: CSVYGGTVTYEQYF. The DNA for the CDR3 is TGCAGCGTATATGGCGGGACGGTTACCTACGAGCAGTACTTC.